This TCR beta chain appears in the sequencing data of a study of cytomegalovirus exposure and HLA in healthy donors (dated by TCRdb to about 2017). Context from the whole study: A later analysis indicated that the 130 or so validation repertoires were generated on the platform also employed for the 700 or so repertoires of the first cohort. In addition to the first cohort of 650 to 800 subjects, a separate validation cohort of about 120 different subjects was used. The study was designed to test whether signatures of past pathogen exposure could be identified by cataloging public T cell receptors. To predict cytomegalovirus infection status, the study brought together high-throughput TCR immunosequencing, statistical association of individual TCRs with disease status, and machine learning.

There are 17 amino acids in the CDR3, from cysteine to phenylalanine inclusive. The CDR3 DNA has 51 bases and is translated from base 1. CDR1 SQVTM and CDR2 ANQGSEA were looked up in the germline V gene. Trimming takes 6 bases from V and 0 bases from J, and the germline ends sit 21 bases apart. This clone has a single count. Its antigen remains unidentified. No much larger clone is present one base from it, and per-base qualities are unavailable. Separate from the approximately 670-subject first cohort, the validation cohort of 90 to 150 subjects was the group to which the donors belonged. Overall study results and their limits: The study gave a list of under 200 TCR beta chains associated with cytomegalovirus. Most TCR sequences were observed very rarely across donors, whereas some public TCRs were present in many individuals. The authors suggested that the approach could potentially be generalized to other disease states and immunological phenotypes. A later analysis lacked HLA typing for the validation cohort, so it scored co-occurrence in that cohort across all 120 or so repertoires. In vitro tests confirmed that three of the cytomegalovirus-associated TCR beta chains recognize cytomegalovirus antigens. A later analysis found that TCRs clustered in the first cohort also tended to co-occur in the 120 validation repertoires, with roughly 95% of cluster scores above 0. In both the original and validation cohorts, the classifier was reported to diagnose cytomegalovirus status with high specificity and sensitivity.

Library prep was done by the immunoSEQ multiplex PCR assay. Turning to the authors' computational methods: To diagnose cytomegalovirus status from the catalog of TCR beta chain sequences, a statistical classification framework was built. TCRdb holds this immuneACCESS table with in-frame rearrangements only. Some clones are missing; in checked studies, unresolved V genes explain under half, and the rest has no known cause. V, J and clone size derive from that table, while D and trimming were established from the DNA sequence. This sample holds over 200,000 clones; around nine tenths were observed only once. The ten largest clones add up to 1.5% to 2.5% of the sample.

The chain joins TRBV29-1 to TRBJ1-3; TRBD1 is a possible D gene, resting on 5 matching bases. The source of this sequence is a woman between 18 and 30 years old in good health and CMV-seropositive. The specimen was PBMCs. For the CDR3, the sequence is CSVTGSLQGSSGNTIYF. The nucleotides read TGCAGCGTAACCGGGAGCTTGCAGGGTAGCTCTGGAAACACCATATATTTT.